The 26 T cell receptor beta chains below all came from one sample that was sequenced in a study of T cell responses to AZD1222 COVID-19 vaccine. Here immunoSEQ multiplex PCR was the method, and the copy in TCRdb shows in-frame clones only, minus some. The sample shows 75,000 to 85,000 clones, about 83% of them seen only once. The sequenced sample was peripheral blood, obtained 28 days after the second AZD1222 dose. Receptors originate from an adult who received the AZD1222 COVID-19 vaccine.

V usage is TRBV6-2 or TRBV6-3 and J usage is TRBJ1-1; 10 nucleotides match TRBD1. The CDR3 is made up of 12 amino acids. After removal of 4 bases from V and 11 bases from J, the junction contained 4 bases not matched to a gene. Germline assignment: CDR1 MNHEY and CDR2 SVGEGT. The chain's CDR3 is CASSWGQGKAFF. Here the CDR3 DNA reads TGTGCCAGCAGTTGGGGACAGGGGAAGGCTTTCTTT.

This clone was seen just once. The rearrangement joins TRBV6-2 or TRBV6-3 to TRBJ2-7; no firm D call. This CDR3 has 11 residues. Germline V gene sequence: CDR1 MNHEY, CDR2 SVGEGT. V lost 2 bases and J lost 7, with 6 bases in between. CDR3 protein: CASSYGVEQYF. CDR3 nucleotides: TGTGCCAGCAGTTACGGGGTGGAGCAGTACTTC.

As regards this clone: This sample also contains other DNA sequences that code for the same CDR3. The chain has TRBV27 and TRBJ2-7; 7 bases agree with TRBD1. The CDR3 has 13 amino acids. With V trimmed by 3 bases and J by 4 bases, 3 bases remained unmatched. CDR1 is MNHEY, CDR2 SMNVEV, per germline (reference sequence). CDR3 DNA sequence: TGTGCCAGCAGTTTCCGGGACAGTTACGAGCAGTACTTC. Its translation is CASSFRDSYEQYF.

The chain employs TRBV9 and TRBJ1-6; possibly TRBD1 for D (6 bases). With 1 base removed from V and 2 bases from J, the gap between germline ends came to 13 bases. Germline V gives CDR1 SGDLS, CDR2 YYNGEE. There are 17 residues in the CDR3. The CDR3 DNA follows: TGTGCCAGCAGCGTAAGTTTTAGGACAGCCTATAATTCACCCCTCCACTTT. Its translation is CASSVSFRTAYNSPLHF.

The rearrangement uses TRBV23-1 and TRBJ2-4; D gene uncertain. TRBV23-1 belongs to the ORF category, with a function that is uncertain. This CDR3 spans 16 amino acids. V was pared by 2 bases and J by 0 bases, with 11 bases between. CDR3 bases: TGCGCCAGCAGTCAACGAAGGCGACTAGCCAAAAACATTCAGTACTTC. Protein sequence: CASSQRRRLAKNIQYF.

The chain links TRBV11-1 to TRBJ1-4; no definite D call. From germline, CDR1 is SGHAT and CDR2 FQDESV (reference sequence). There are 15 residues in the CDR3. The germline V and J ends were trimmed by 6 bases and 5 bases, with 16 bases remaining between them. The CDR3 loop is CASRPYGPSNEKLFF. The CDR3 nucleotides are TGTGCCAGCAGACCCTACGGCCCGAGCAATGAAAAACTGTTTTTT.

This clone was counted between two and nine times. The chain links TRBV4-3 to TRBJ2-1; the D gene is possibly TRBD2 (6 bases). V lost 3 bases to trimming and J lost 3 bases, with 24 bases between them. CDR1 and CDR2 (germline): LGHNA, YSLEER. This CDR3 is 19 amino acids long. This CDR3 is CASSQVHQVASAFYNEQFF. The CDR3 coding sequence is TGCGCCAGCAGCCAGGTACACCAAGTCGCTAGCGCGTTCTACAATGAGCAGTTCTTC.

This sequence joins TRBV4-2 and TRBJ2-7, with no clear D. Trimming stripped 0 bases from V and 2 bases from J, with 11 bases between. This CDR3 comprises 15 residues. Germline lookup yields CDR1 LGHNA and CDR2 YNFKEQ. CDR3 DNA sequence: TGTGCCAGCAGCCAAGATTACAGTCCTACCTACGAGCAGTACTTC. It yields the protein CASSQDYSPTYEQYF.

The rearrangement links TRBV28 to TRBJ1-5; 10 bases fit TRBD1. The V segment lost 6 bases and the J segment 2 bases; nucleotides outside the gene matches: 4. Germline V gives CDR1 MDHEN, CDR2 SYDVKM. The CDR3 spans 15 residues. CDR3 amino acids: CASSLGTGGNQPQHF. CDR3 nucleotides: TGTGCCAGCAGCCTTGGGACAGGGGGCAATCAGCCCCAGCATTTT.

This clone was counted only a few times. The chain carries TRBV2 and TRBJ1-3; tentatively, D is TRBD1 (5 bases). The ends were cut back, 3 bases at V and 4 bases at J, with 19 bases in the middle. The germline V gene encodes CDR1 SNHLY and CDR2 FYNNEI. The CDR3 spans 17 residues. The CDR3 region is CASSDPPQGLGGNTIYF. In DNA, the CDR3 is TGTGCCAGCAGTGATCCCCCCCAGGGTTTAGGAGGAAACACCATATATTTT.

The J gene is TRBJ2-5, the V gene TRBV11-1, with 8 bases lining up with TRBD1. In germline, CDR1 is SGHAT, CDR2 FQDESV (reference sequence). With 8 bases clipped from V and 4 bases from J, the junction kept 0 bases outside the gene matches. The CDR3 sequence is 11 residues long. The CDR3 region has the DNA TGTGCCAGCGGACAGGGAGAGACCCAGTACTTC. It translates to CASGQGETQYF.

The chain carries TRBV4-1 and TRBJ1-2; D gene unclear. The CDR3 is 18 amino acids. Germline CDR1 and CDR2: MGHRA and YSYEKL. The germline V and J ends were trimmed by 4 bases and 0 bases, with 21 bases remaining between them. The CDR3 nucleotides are TGCGCCAGCAGCCGAATGGGTTCCGCCCGTCGGACTAACTATGGCTACACCTTC. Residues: CASSRMGSARRTNYGYTF.

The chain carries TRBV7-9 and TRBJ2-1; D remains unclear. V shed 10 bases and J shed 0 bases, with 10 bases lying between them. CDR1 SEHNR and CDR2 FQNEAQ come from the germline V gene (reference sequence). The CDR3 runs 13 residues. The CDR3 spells CATLADSYNEQFF. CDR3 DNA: TGTGCCACCCTTGCGGACTCCTACAATGAGCAGTTCTTC.

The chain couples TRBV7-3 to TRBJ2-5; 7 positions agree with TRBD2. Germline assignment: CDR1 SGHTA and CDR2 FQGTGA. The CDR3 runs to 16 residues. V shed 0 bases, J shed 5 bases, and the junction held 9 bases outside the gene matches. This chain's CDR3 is CASSLTGASGYETQYF. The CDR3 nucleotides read TGTGCCAGCAGCTTAACAGGGGCTAGCGGATACGAGACCCAGTACTTC.

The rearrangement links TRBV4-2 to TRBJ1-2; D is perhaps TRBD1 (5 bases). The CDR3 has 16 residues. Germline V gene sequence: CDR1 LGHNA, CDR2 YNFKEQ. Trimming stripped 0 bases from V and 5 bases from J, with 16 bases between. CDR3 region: CASSQDPGNGGYGYTF. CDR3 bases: TGTGCCAGCAGCCAAGACCCCGGTAATGGGGGGTATGGCTACACCTTC.

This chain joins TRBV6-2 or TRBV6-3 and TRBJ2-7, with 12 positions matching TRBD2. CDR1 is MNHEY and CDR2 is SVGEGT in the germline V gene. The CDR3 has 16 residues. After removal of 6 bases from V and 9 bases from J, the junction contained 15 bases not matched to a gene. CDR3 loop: CASSRGLAGMTGGQYF. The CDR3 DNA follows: TGTGCCAGCAGCCGCGGACTAGCGGGGATGACGGGGGGGCAGTACTTC.

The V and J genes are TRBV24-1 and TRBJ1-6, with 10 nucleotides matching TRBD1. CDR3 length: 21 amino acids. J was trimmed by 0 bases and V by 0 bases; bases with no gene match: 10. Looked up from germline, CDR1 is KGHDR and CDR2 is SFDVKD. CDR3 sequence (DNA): TGTGCCACCAGTGATTTGCAAGAGGTTGGGGACAGGGGCTCCTATAATTCACCCCTCCACTTT. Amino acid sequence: CATSDLQEVGDRGSYNSPLHF.

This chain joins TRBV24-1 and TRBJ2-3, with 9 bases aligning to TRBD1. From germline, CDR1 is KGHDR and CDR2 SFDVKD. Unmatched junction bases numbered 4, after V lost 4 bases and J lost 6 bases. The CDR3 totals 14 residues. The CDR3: CATSDPGTGDTQYF. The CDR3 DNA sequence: TGTGCCACCAGTGACCCTGGGACAGGGGATACGCAGTATTTT.

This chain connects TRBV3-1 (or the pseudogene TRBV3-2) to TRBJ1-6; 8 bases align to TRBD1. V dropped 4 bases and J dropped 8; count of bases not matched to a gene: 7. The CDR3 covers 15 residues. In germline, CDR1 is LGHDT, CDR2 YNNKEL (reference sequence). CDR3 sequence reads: CASSPLDRADSPLHF. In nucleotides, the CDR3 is TGTGCCAGCAGCCCCCTGGACAGGGCGGATTCACCCCTCCACTTT.

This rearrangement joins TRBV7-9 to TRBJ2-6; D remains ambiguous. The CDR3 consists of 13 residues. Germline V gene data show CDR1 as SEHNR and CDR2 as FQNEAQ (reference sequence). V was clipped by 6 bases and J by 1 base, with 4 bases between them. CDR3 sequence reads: CASSQSGANVLTF. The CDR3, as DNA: TGTGCCAGCAGTCAATCTGGGGCCAACGTCCTGACTTTC. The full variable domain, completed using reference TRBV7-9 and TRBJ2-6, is DTGVSQNPRHKITKRGQNVTFRCDPISEHNRLYWYRQTLGQGPEFLTYFQNEAQLEKSRLLSDRFSAERPKGSFSTLEIQRTEQGDSAMYLCASSQSGANVLTFGAGSRLTVL.

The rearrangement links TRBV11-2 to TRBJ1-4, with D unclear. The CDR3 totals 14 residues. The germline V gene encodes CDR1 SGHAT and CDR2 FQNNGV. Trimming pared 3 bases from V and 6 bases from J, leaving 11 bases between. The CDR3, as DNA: TGTGCCAGCAGCTTCGTACAAAGACATGAAAAACTGTTTTTT. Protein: CASSFVQRHEKLFF.

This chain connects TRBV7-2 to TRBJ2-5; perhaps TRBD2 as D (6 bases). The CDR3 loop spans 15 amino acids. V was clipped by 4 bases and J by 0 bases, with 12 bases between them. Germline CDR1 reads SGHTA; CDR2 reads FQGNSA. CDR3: CASSSNGGYQETQYF. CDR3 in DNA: TGTGCCAGCAGCTCAAACGGGGGTTACCAAGAGACCCAGTACTTC. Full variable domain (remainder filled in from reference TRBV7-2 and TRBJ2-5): GAGVSQSPSNKVTEKGKDVELRCDPISGHTALYWYRQSLGQGLEFLIYFQGNSAPDKSGLPSDRFSAERTGGSVSTLTIQRTQQEDSAVYLCASSSNGGYQETQYFGPGTRLLVL.

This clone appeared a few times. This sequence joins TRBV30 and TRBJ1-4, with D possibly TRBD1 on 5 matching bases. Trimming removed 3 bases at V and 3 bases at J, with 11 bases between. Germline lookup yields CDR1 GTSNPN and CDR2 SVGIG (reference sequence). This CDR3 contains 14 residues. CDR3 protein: CAWSFGGANEKLFF. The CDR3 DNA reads TGTGCCTGGAGCTTCGGGGGGGCTAATGAAAAACTGTTTTTT.

This chain's CDR3 is CATSRDAGGLFF. Here the CDR3 DNA reads TGTGCCACCAGCAGAGATGCGGGGGGACTGTTTTTT. V and J are TRBV15 and TRBJ1-4, with a tentative D call TRBD1 (5 bases). Germline CDR1 reads LNHNV; CDR2 reads YYDKDF (reference sequence). This CDR3 has 12 residues. V lost 0 bases to trimming and J lost 13 bases, with 9 bases between them. Drawing the rest from reference TRBV15 and TRBJ1-4, the complete variable domain is DAMVIQNPRYQVTQFGKPVTLSCSQTLNHNVMYWYQQKSSQAPKLLFHYYDKDFNNEADTPDNFQSRRPNTSFCFLDIRSPGLGDTAMYLCATSRDAGGLFFGSGTQLSVL.

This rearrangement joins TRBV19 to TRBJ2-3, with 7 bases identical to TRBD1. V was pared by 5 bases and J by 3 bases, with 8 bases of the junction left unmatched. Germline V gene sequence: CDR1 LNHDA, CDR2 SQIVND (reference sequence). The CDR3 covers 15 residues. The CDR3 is CASSLQGTATDTQYF. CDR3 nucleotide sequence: TGTGCCAGTAGTCTCCAGGGGACAGCAACAGATACGCAGTATTTT.

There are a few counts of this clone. The CDR3: CASSLWGPYEQYF. For the CDR3, the DNA is TGTGCCAGCAGCTTGTGGGGGCCCTACGAGCAGTACTTC. The chain combines TRBV5-5 with TRBJ2-7, with a possible D match to TRBD1 (6 bases). V lost 1 base and J lost 2, with 7 bases in between. CDR1 is SGHKS and CDR2 is YYEKEE in the germline V gene (reference sequence). This CDR3 comprises 13 residues.